This is a list of T cell receptor beta chains from one sample in a study of blood T cell repertoires in COVID-19. Generated by immunoSEQ multiplex PCR, the TCRdb table keeps only in-frame clones and is missing some. Among 260,000 or so clones listed, about 87% were seen once. The material sequenced was PBMCs or T cells enriched from blood (not recorded which). The receptors derive from a woman aged 40-49 years with acute COVID-19. CDR3s include the opening cysteine and the closing phenylalanine or tryptophan. Each record gives: D gene, clone size, V gene, J gene, CDR3 DNA, CDR3 protein. D genes are given only for firm matches. Size is stated for part of the rows, as once, few or many counts, or as a class when the clone is expanded.

TRBD1	NA	TRBV19	TRBJ1-4	TGTGCCAGTAGCAAACAGGGGACTAATGAAAAACTGTTTTTT	CASSKQGTNEKLFF
TRBD1	few	TRBV5-8	TRBJ2-5	TGTGCCAGCAGCCCGGGGGGACAGGGTGGAGTTGGGGAGACCCAGTACTTC	CASSPGGQGGVGETQYF
NA	NA	TRBV15	TRBJ1-2	TGTGCCACCAGCAGAGATTTGGGCCCAAGCTATGGCTACACCTTC	CATSRDLGPSYGYTF
NA	NA	TRBV20-1	TRBJ2-1	TGCAGTGCTAGTGATAGATTATACAATGAGCAGTTCTTC	CSASDRLYNEQFF
NA	NA	TRBV5-5	TRBJ1-3	TGTGCCAGCAGAGGACAGAACGTTGAGGGAAACACCATATATTTT	CASRGQNVEGNTIYF
NA	NA	TRBV2	TRBJ2-1	TGTGCCAGCATAGATGAGAACTACAATGAGCAGTTCTTC	CASIDENYNEQFF
TRBD2	NA	TRBV28	TRBJ2-1	TGTGCCAGCAGTTTATCCGGACTAGCGGGAGGAAATCGTCCCAATGAGCAGTTCTTC	CASSLSGLAGGNRPNEQFF
TRBD1	NA	TRBV24-1	TRBJ2-2	TGTGCCACCAGTGATTTGGGACAGGGTGACACCGGGGAGCTGTTTTTT	CATSDLGQGDTGELFF
TRBD2	once	TRBV18	TRBJ2-3	TGTGCCAGCTCACCACAGGGCGGGAGTGTCGCAGATACGCAGTATTTT	CASSPQGGSVADTQYF
NA	NA	TRBV2	TRBJ2-6	TGTGCCAGCAAAGGGACTTCTGGGGCCAACGTCCTGACTTTC	CASKGTSGANVLTF
TRBD1	NA	TRBV4-1	TRBJ2-7	TGCGCCAGCAGCCAAGTTCAGGGGGCTCGGGAGCAGTACTTC	CASSQVQGAREQYF
TRBD1	NA	TRBV7-2	TRBJ2-1	TGTGCCAGCAGCTCGGGACAGGGGTATGAGCAGTTCTTC	CASSSGQGYEQFF
NA	NA	TRBV3-1/TRBV3-2	TRBJ1-4	TGTGCCAGCAGCCGATCAATTGAGGTTCGGGAAAAACTGTTTTTT	CASSRSIEVREKLFF
NA	NA	TRBV7-6	TRBJ2-1	TGTGCCAGCAGCGTCACCGGGACTTACAATGAGCAGTTCTTC	CASSVTGTYNEQFF
NA	NA	TRBV11-3	TRBJ2-3	TGTGCCGAATCTGGAGGGCCAAACACAGATACGCAGTATTTT	CAESGGPNTDTQYF